The 12 T cell receptor beta chains given below trace back to one sample, sequenced in a study of T cell responses to AZD1222 COVID-19 vaccine. Using immunoSEQ multiplex PCR, the repertoire was profiled, and TCRdb retains in-frame clones only, with some absent. The repertoire has 90,000 to 140,000 clones, 85% to 90% of them found once; the top ten carry about 9.1%. Here the sequenced sample was peripheral blood, taken on day 0 of AZD1222 vaccination. These TCRs come from an adult in good health.

The J gene is TRBJ2-7, the V gene TRBV19; 13 bases are shared with TRBD2. Germline lookup yields CDR1 LNHDA and CDR2 SQIVND (reference sequence). The V and J ends lost 6 bases and 3 bases, in that order; junction bases with no gene match: 8. The CDR3 consists of 16 residues. The CDR3 spells CASSLGLAGVIYEQYF. In DNA form, the CDR3 reads TGTGCCAGTAGCCTCGGACTAGCGGGAGTAATCTACGAGCAGTACTTC.

The V and J genes are TRBV11-2 and TRBJ2-1, with unresolved D. V was clipped by 5 bases and J by 7 bases, with 15 bases between them. The CDR3 runs to 14 residues. Per germline, CDR1 SGHAT and CDR2 FQNNGV. The CDR3 is CASSPSVFGNEQFF. Here the CDR3 DNA reads TGTGCCAGCAGCCCGTCGGTATTCGGGAATGAGCAGTTCTTC.

The chain uses TRBV18 and TRBJ2-5; D tentatively reads TRBD1 or TRBD2 (5 bases each). The V and J ends lost 6 bases and 5 bases respectively, with 19 bases between them. Germline V lookup: CDR1 KGHSH, CDR2 LQKENI. The CDR3 contains 15 residues. The CDR3 DNA sequence: TGTGCCAGCTCCCAAGGGACGGCGGTCGAGGAGACCCAGTACTTC. It translates to CASSQGTAVEETQYF.

In this sample, this clone turned up once. J is TRBJ2-7 and V is TRBV6-5, with 8 bases matching TRBD1. CDR3 length: 13 amino acids. V gave up 8 bases and J gave up 5 bases; unmatched junction bases: 8. Per germline, CDR1 MNHEY and CDR2 SVGAGI. In DNA form, the CDR3 reads TGTGCCAGCCTCATTTCAGGGGGCCACGAGCAGTACTTC. Residues: CASLISGGHEQYF.

The V call is TRBV14, the J call TRBJ2-1; TRBD2 matches at 10 bases. Germline CDR1 is SGHDN and CDR2 is FVKESK. With V trimmed by 0 bases and J by 6 bases, 5 bases remained unmatched. The CDR3 length is 16 residues. The CDR3 sequence is CASSQDLASGSNEQFF. CDR3 DNA sequence: TGTGCCAGCAGCCAAGATTTAGCTAGCGGGAGCAATGAGCAGTTCTTC. The entire variable domain, with the rest obtained from reference TRBV14 and TRBJ2-1, is as follows: EAGVTQFPSHSVIEKGQTVTLRCDPISGHDNLYWYRRVMGKEIKFLLHFVKESKQDESGMPNNRFLAERTGGTYSTLKVQPAELEDSGVYFCASSQDLASGSNEQFFGPGTRLTVL.

The V call is TRBV6-5, the J call TRBJ2-3; possible D gene TRBD1, 6 bases. Germline V gene data show CDR1 as MNHEY and CDR2 as SVGAGI. The CDR3 consists of 12 residues. CDR3 amino acids: CVSRGTTDTQYF. The CDR3 DNA is TGTGTCTCCAGGGGTACCACAGATACGCAGTATTTT.

There are a few counts of this clone. V usage is TRBV27 and J usage is TRBJ1-2; TRBD1 agrees at 7 bases. The CDR3 runs to 13 residues. Trimming at V came to 2 bases and at J to 8 bases, leaving 5 bases not matched to a gene. Germline V lookup: CDR1 MNHEY, CDR2 SMNVEV (reference sequence). CDR3 loop: CASSLTRTGGYTF. CDR3 in DNA: TGTGCCAGCAGTTTAACAAGGACAGGCGGCTACACCTTC.

With respect to this clone: The junction shows a germline mismatch at one end, possibly a read error. The chain couples TRBV15 to TRBJ2-2; 10 positions agree with TRBD2. Germline loops: CDR1 LNHNV, CDR2 YYDKDF (reference sequence). This CDR3 is built from 18 residues. CDR3 amino acids: CATSRVTSGDQFSGELFF. In DNA form, the CDR3 reads TGTGCCACCAGCAGAGTCACTAGCGGGGACCAATTCTCCGGCGAGCTGTTTTTT.

The chain employs TRBV27 and TRBJ2-3; the D call may be TRBD1 or TRBD2 (5 bases each). CDR1 is MNHEY and CDR2 is SMNVEV in the germline V gene (reference sequence). Deletions cut 4 bases from V and 3 bases from J, with 14 bases between. This CDR3 contains 15 residues. The CDR3 DNA is TGTGCCAGCAGTTCACCGGGACCACCTACAGATACGCAGTATTTT. Its translation: CASSSPGPPTDTQYF.

This clone was detected only once. The J gene is TRBJ2-7, the V gene TRBV5-1, with no clear D. Germline values: CDR1 SGHRS, CDR2 YFSETQ. This CDR3 is built from 15 residues. The ends were cut back, 0 bases at V and 1 base at J, with 11 bases in the middle. DNA of the CDR3: TGCGCCAGCAGCTTGGTGAGTGACTTATCCTACGAGCAGTACTTC. Residues: CASSLVSDLSYEQYF.

This clone appeared a few times. V usage is TRBV7-7 and J usage is TRBJ2-5; TRBD1 is a possible D gene (5 bases). V lost 2 bases and J 2 bases, leaving 12 bases between the germline ends. The germline V gene has CDR1 SSHAT and CDR2 FNYEAQ (reference sequence). The CDR3 totals 15 residues. The CDR3 reads CASSLRAGLQETQYF. CDR3 coding DNA: TGTGCCAGCAGCTTAAGGGCAGGGCTACAAGAGACCCAGTACTTC.

This clone has only one observation. V usage is TRBV7-6 and J usage is TRBJ2-1; D possibly uses TRBD1 or TRBD2 (7 bases each). The V gene lost 2 bases and the J gene lost 5 bases, with 13 bases spanning the gap. Looked up from germline, CDR1 is SGHVS and CDR2 is FNYEAQ. The CDR3 extends over 15 amino acids. The CDR3 sequence: CASSLTRGGHNEQFF. CDR3 bases: TGTGCCAGCAGCTTAACCAGGGGGGGACACAATGAGCAGTTCTTC. The entire variable domain, with the rest obtained from reference TRBV7-6 and TRBJ2-1, is as follows: GAGVSQSPRYKVTKRGQDVALRCDPISGHVSLYWYRQALGQGPEFLTYFNYEAQQDKSGLPNDRFSAERPEGSISTLTIQRTEQRDSAMYRCASSLTRGGHNEQFFGPGTRLTVL.